This record looks at one T cell receptor (beta chain) sequence and its context. Its antigen is not known. This specimen comes from a study of T-cell memory formation after mild COVID-19. Regarding the study as a whole: Pre-infection memory showed some responding clones, and this suggested that cross-reactive memory joined. CD4/CD8 balance characterized clones contracting day 15 to 85, and CD4+ skew characterized later expanders. Contracting CD8+ clones were enriched in EMRA, CD4+ mainly in CM and EM.

UMIs and sample barcodes were carried by the TCR alpha and TCR beta cDNA libraries that 5'RACE produced using constant-segment primers. TCRdb analysed the 5' RACE reads with MiXCR anew, one entry per CDR3 protein. This sample has about 430,000 distinct CDR3 sequences, with less than 25% found just once. The J segment lost 2 bases and the V segment lost 8 bases, leaving 6 bases of the junction unmatched. The CDR3 contains 14 residues. CDR1 and CDR2 from the germline V gene are SEHNR and FQNEAQ (reference sequence). The receptor's source is an adult woman who had mild COVID-19 (a few samples of this study predate the infection). Cell type and time point are not known. The chain has TRBV7-9 and TRBJ2-3; 8 positions agree with TRBD2. Sequences were obtained from PBMCs or a T cell subset sorted from them (not recorded which). The CDR3 region has the DNA TGTGCCAGCCGGCCAGCGGGGGTCACAGATACGCAGTATTTT. Translating it yields CASRPAGVTDTQYF.